The 30 T cell receptor delta chains in this list originate from one sample, sequenced in a study of γδ T cells in repeated Plasmodium falciparum infection. TCRdb re-called the multiplex PCR reads through CATT. The sample includes around 50,000 delta-chain clones, approximately 1.5% of them seen just once. Vgamma9/Vdelta2+ and Vdelta2-negative gammadelta T cells were flow-sorted from PBMC for bulk sequencing. Input material: gamma-delta T cells from blood. The receptors derive from a pool of human donors (malaria-infected and uninfected, not separated).

The sample holds many counts of this clone. The rearrangement joins TRDV3 to TRDJ1, with 12 bases matching TRDD3. The germline V gene encodes CDR1 TVYSNPD and CDR2 GDNSRS (reference sequence). The CDR3 has 21 amino acids. J gave up 0 bases and V 4 bases, and 24 bases lay outside the gene matches. The CDR3 DNA is TGTGCCTCACTGCTTCCTACGGTATACTGGGGGATACAGCGGTACACCGATAAACTCATCTTT. Its protein product is CASLLPTVYWGIQRYTDKLIF.

Concerning this clone: This is likely an artifact of a read error, given a far larger clone one base away. Within the sample, other DNA sequences also encode this same CDR3. The chain joins TRDV2 to TRDJ1; D not certain. The J gene, missing from TCRdb, was assigned here through DNA to germline matching. The CDR3 is 18 residues long. CDR1 GEAIGNYY and CDR2 EKD come from the germline V gene. DNA for the CDR3: TGTGCCTGTGACACGAAGTACTACCAGCCGATGTACACCGACAAACTCATCTTT. Protein product: CACDTKYYQPMYTDKLIF.

In this sample, this clone turned up a few times. With only one base between it and a far larger clone, this is likely a read error. The same CDR3 arises from other DNA sequences in this sample as well. The chain is built from TRDV1 and TRDJ1; 8 bases are shared with TRDD3. TCRdb leaves out the J gene; it was filled in here by matching the DNA to germline. The CDR3 consists of 19 residues. CDR1 and CDR2 from the germline V gene are TSWWSYY and QGS. Unmatched junction bases numbered 12, after V lost 0 bases and J lost 0 bases. The CDR3 loop is CALGELSYQGDSYTDKLIF. CDR3 in DNA: TGTGCTCTTGGGGAACTATCCTACCAGGGGGATAGTTACACCGATAAACTCATCTTT.

Remarks on this clone: The protein that TCRdb holds for this DNA derives from a much larger clone and differs from the translated DNA at residue 5, which likely indicates a read error; the protein shown here is translated from the DNA. The chain couples TRDV1 to TRDJ1; 11 bases line up with TRDD3. The J gene is absent in TCRdb and was assigned here via DNA matching to germline. V lost 6 bases to trimming and J lost 5 bases; unmatched junction nucleotides: 20. CDR3 length: 19 amino acids. Germline values: CDR1 TSWWSYY, CDR2 QGS. CDR3 coding DNA: TGTGCTCTTGGTCGCAGCTTCCTACTTTTACTGGGGGATAAAGATAAACTCATCTTT. The encoded protein is CALGRSFLLLLGDKDKLIF.

In this sample, this clone turned up many times. The TCRdb protein fails to match the DNA translation at residue 5; the protein reported here was translated from the DNA. CDR3 amino acids: CACDGLLGDTDKLIF. CDR3 bases: TGTGCCTGTGACGGCCTACTGGGGGACACCGATAAACTCATCTTT. The chain recombines TRDV2 with TRDJ1, with 8 bases that match TRDD3. Trimming cost V 3 bases and J 0 bases; bases outside gene matches: 5. This CDR3 comprises 15 residues. Germline loops: CDR1 GEAIGNYY, CDR2 EKD.

This clone turned up a few times. CDR3 amino acids: CALGELFLPLLLGDYTDKLIF. CDR3 DNA: TGTGCTCTTGGGGAACTTTTCCTTCCCCTCCTACTGGGGGATTACACCGATAAACTCATCTTT. The V and J genes are TRDV1 and TRDJ1, with TRDD3 matching 10 bases. TCRdb is silent on the J gene; assignment here came from matching the DNA to germline. The CDR3 covers 21 residues. The germline V gene has CDR1 TSWWSYY and CDR2 QGS. Trimming cost V 0 bases and J 0 bases; bases outside gene matches: 16.

The V call is TRDV1, the J call TRDJ1; 9 bases fit TRDD3. TCRdb gives no J gene; it was assigned here by matching the DNA to germline. The CDR3 spans 19 residues. The J segment lost 0 bases and the V segment lost 3 bases, leaving 14 bases of the junction unmatched. The V gene's germline CDR1 is TSWWSYY and CDR2 QGS. The CDR3, as DNA: TGTGCTCTTGGGGATCCATCACCCCTGGGGGATCGGAACACCGATAAACTCATCTTT. Protein product: CALGDPSPLGDRNTDKLIF.

In regard to this clone: A far larger clone differs by one base, so this is likely a read error. The same CDR3 can be traced to other DNA sequences in this sample. The gene calls are TRDV1 and TRDJ1; D not resolved. TCRdb carries no J gene annotation; the J gene was assigned here by matching the DNA with germline. Per the germline V gene, CDR1 is TSWWSYY and CDR2 is QGS. The germline V and J ends were trimmed by 4 bases and 5 bases, with 14 bases remaining between them. The CDR3 has 14 residues. DNA of the CDR3: TGTGCTCTTGGGGTCCCAAACGTGCCGGATAAACTCATCTTT. This translates into CALGVPNVPDKLIF.

With respect to this clone: TCRdb has a much larger clone's protein, which differs at residue 5 from the translation of this DNA, likely because of a read error; what is shown is the protein translated from the DNA. The gene calls are TRDV1 and TRDJ1; TRDD3 matches at 7 bases. The CDR3 sequence is 21 residues long. V shed 3 bases and J 2 bases; nucleotides not matched to a gene: 24. The germline gives CDR1 TSWWSYY, CDR2 QGS. In DNA, the CDR3 is TGTGCTCTTGGGGATCTATTACTGTCGAGCGGGGGAACCTGGGGGACCGATAAACTCATCTTT. It encodes CALGDLLLSSGGTWGTDKLIF.

This clone was picked up a small number of times. It is likely a read error: a sequence one base away is far more abundant. The identical CDR3 is also encoded by other nucleotide sequences in the sample. The rearrangement joins TRDV1 to TRDJ1; 11 nucleotides match TRDD3. TCRdb is silent on the J gene; assignment here came from matching the DNA to germline. The junction had 17 bases not matched to a gene; V was cut back by 6 bases and J by 2 bases. Germline-derived CDR1 and CDR2 are TSWWSYY and QGS. This CDR3 is 19 amino acids long. For the CDR3, the DNA is TGTGCTCTTGGCCCTTCCCACCGGGGGTACTGGGGGATAACCGATAAACTCATCTTT. This translates into CALGPSHRGYWGITDKLIF.

This clone showed up many times. TCRdb attributes to this sequence the protein of a much larger clone, which differs from the DNA translation at residue 5; a read error is likely, and the protein displayed is translated from the DNA. This chain links TRDV1 with TRDJ1; TRDD3 agrees at 8 bases. The germline V gene has CDR1 TSWWSYY and CDR2 QGS. The CDR3 contains 15 residues. V trimming: 4 bases; J trimming: 5 bases; junction bases outside the gene matches: 9. This CDR3 is CALGANGIRGDKLIF. The CDR3 DNA follows: TGTGCTCTTGGGGCTAACGGGATACGGGGTGATAAACTCATCTTT.

The table lists this clone with many counts. This CDR3 is also generated by other DNA sequences in the sample. The J gene is TRDJ1, the V gene TRDV1; 10 bases align to TRDD3. This CDR3 has 16 residues. Germline values: CDR1 TSWWSYY, CDR2 QGS. Trimming took 5 bases from V and 2 from J; bases not matched to a gene: 8. CDR3 in amino acids: CALGPHGGYGTDKLIF. The CDR3 bases are TGTGCTCTTGGGCCCCACGGGGGATACGGGACCGATAAACTCATCTTT.

A note on this clone: TCRdb pairs this DNA with a much larger clone's protein that differs at residue 10, likely a read error; the protein shown was translated from the DNA. The chain employs TRDV1 and TRDJ1; D is possibly TRDD3 (5 bases). The V end lost 1 base, the J end lost 1 base, and 13 bases lay between the germline ends. From germline, CDR1 is TSWWSYY and CDR2 QGS. This CDR3 has 16 residues. CDR3 DNA: TGTGCTCTTGGGGAACGGGAGGTTTGGGGCACCGATAAACTCATCTTT. Its translation is CALGEREVWGTDKLIF.

This clone was seen only a few times. TCRdb shows a much larger clone's protein in place of this DNA's translation, and the two differ at residue 19, likely through a read error; the protein shown is translated from the DNA. V gene TRDV1 combines with J gene TRDJ1, with a possible D match to TRDD2 (6 bases). TCRdb offers no J gene call, so here the DNA was matched to germline to obtain one. Per germline, CDR1 TSWWSYY and CDR2 QGS. The CDR3 consists of 22 residues. In nucleotides, the CDR3 is TGTGCTCTTGGGGAATCTAAAAATGAGGGGGCGCCACTCCTACCTTACACCGATAGACTCATCTTT. This translates into CALGESKNEGAPLLPYTDRLIF.

This clone was seen many times. The sample carries other DNA sequences with the same CDR3. The V gene is TRDV2, the J gene TRDJ1, with TRDD3 matching 7 bases. The V and J ends lost 1 base and 0 bases, in that order; junction bases with no gene match: 4. From germline, CDR1 is GEAIGNYY and CDR2 EKD. The length of the CDR3 is 15 residues. The CDR3 nucleotides read TGTGCCTGTGACACGCTGGGGGTAAACACCGATAAACTCATCTTT. Amino acids: CACDTLGVNTDKLIF.

This clone was seen a handful of times. TCRdb has a much larger clone's protein, which differs at residue 8 from the translation of this DNA, likely because of a read error; what is shown is the protein translated from the DNA. This chain connects TRDV1 to TRDJ1; D unresolved. TCRdb records no J gene; here it was assigned by comparing the DNA to germline. Deletions cut 0 bases from V and 0 bases from J, with 26 bases between. The CDR3 covers 21 residues. Germline V gene sequence: CDR1 TSWWSYY, CDR2 QGS. The CDR3 nucleotides are TGTGCTCTTGGGGAACTCTCCTGCGATGTGATCCCCTATAAGTACACCGATAAACTCATCTTT. It translates to CALGELSCDVIPYKYTDKLIF.

This clone was observed a few times. TCRdb's protein for this DNA is that of a much larger clone and differs from the translation at residue 10, likely a read error; the protein shown is the DNA translation. The chain carries TRDV1 and TRDJ1; 10 bases align to TRDD3. The J gene, missing from TCRdb, was assigned here through DNA to germline matching. CDR3 length equals 20 residues. Germline CDR1 is TSWWSYY and CDR2 is QGS. With 2 bases clipped from V and 8 bases from J, the junction kept 23 bases outside the gene matches. The CDR3 reads CALGENSCGILLWGIQKLIF. The CDR3 nucleotides read TGTGCTCTTGGGGAAAATTCCTGCGGCATTCTCCTGTGGGGGATACAGAAACTCATCTTT.

Turning to this clone: The TCRdb record carries a much larger clone's protein, which differs from this DNA's translation at residue 2; a read error is the likely cause, and the protein listed here is the DNA translation. V usage is TRDV1 and J usage is TRDJ1, with 13 bases fitting TRDD3. Germline assignment: CDR1 TSWWSYY and CDR2 QGS. There are 15 residues in the CDR3. As DNA, the CDR3 is TGTTCTCTTGGGGACTGCACTGGGGGATACGAGAAACTCATCTTT. Translated, it gives CSLGDCTGGYEKLIF.

Of note for this clone: Translating this DNA gives a protein that differs at residue 5 from the TCRdb one, which belongs to a much larger clone; a read error is likely, and the protein shown is this translation. The J gene is TRDJ1, the V gene TRDV1, with a weak D call TRDD3 (8 bases). This CDR3 is built from 25 residues. V gave up 5 bases and J gave up 1 base, with 44 bases separating them. CDR1 is TSWWSYY, CDR2 QGS, per germline. CDR3 loop: CALGYSAFLRVDRTGGRTPTDKLIF. In DNA form, the CDR3 reads TGTGCTCTTGGGTACTCGGCCTTCCTTAGGGTGGACCGTACTGGGGGCCGTACCCCCACCGATAAACTCATCTTT.

This clone was detected a few times. Given a far larger clone just one base away, this is likely a sequencing read error. It is unclear where the CDR3 begins or ends on the DNA, so no DNA is shown, and the CDR3 is as TCRdb lists it. The J segment was not called; the V segment is TRDV2; the table's D call, TRDD3, has no DNA check behind it. The germline CDR1 and CDR2 sequences are GEAIGNYY and EKD. The CDR3 sequence runs 16 residues, both termini included. The CDR3 reads CACDTVLEGDTRKLIF.

The sample holds a few counts of this clone. Only one base separates this from a far larger clonotype, so it likely reflects a read error. Additional DNA sequences in this sample encode the identical CDR3. The V and J genes are TRDV2 and TRDJ1, with TRDD3 matching 13 bases. TCRdb supplies no J gene; here it was assigned by aligning the nucleotide sequence to germline. The CDR3 runs 22 residues. CDR1 is GEAIGNYY and CDR2 is EKD in the germline V gene. CDR3 in DNA: TGTGCTTGTGACCCCCCCCTAAAAATCTCAACTGGGGGATACGGGGACACCGATAAACTCATCTTT. This encodes CACDPPLKISTGGYGDTDKLIF.

As regards this clone: The TCRdb record carries a much larger clone's protein, which differs from this DNA's translation at residue 3; a read error is the likely cause, and the protein listed here is the DNA translation. The chain is built from TRDV1 and TRDJ1; TRDD2 or TRDD3 may be the D gene (8 bases each). Germline CDR1 TSWWSYY, CDR2 QGS. The CDR3 totals 17 residues. CDR3 protein: CAPGEFLPNWGTDKLIF. In DNA, the CDR3 is TGTGCTCCTGGGGAATTCCTTCCTAACTGGGGGACCGATAAACTCATCTTT.

In this sample, this clone turned up a few times. The translation of this DNA and the TCRdb protein of a much larger clone differ at residues 9 and 23, probably owing to a read error; the protein shown here is translated from the DNA. V usage is TRDV1 and J usage is TRDJ1; TRDD3 matches at 13 bases. TCRdb gives no J gene; it was assigned here by matching the DNA to germline. Germline V CDR1 and CDR2: TSWWSYY, QGS. The length of the CDR3 is 26 residues. CDR3 coding DNA: TGTGCTCTTGGGGAATCAGACTTCCCCATCCCTCCGAACTGGGGGATACGCGGCCCATACACCGATGAACTCATCTTT. Translated: CALGESDFPIPPNWGIRGPYTDELIF.

This clone was seen a handful of times. With only one base between it and a far larger clone, this is likely a read error. Additional DNA sequences in this sample encode the identical CDR3. This chain links TRDV1 with TRDJ1; 11 bases map to TRDD3. CDR3 size: 19 residues. Looked up from germline, CDR1 is TSWWSYY and CDR2 is QGS. The DNA of the CDR3 is TGCGCTCTTGGGGAACCCTACGTAGAGGGGCTGGGGGATACCCGTAAACTCATCTTT. Encoded protein: CALGEPYVEGLGDTRKLIF.

Regarding this clone: At residue 20, the TCRdb protein and translated DNA are inconsistent; the protein given comes from the DNA. The CDR3 loop is CALGGIFRPHYMEWGIWGYNDKLIF. The CDR3 DNA reads TGTGCTCTTGGGGGAATTTTCCGTCCGCATTACATGGAATGGGGGATATGGGGGTACAACGATAAACTCATCTTT. The rearrangement joins TRDV1 to TRDJ1, with 9 bases aligning to TRDD3. The J gene, absent from TCRdb, was called here by matching the DNA to germline. There are 25 residues in the CDR3. J lost 4 bases, V lost 4 bases, and 37 bases had no gene match. CDR1 and CDR2 (germline): TSWWSYY, QGS.

This clone showed up just a few times. TCRdb assigns this DNA the protein of a much larger clone, which departs from its translation at residue 16; this likely reflects a read error, and the protein shown comes from translating the DNA. This sequence joins TRDV1 and TRDJ2; the match to TRDD3 covers 8 bases. The DNA end is more similar to TRDJ1, so the J call may be wrong. Germline CDR1 reads TSWWSYY; CDR2 reads QGS. There are 17 residues in the CDR3. This CDR3 reads CALGELRRGGYGPQLIF. In nucleotides, the CDR3 is TGTGCTCTTGGGGAACTTCGTCGGGGGGGATATGGGCCACAACTCATCTTT.

This clone occurred a few times. The amino acid sequence in TCRdb belongs to a much larger clone and departs from this DNA's translation at residue 7, likely a sequencing read error; the sequence shown is translated from the DNA. V usage is TRDV1 and J usage is TRDJ1; 8 bases match TRDD3. In the absence of a J gene in TCRdb, the DNA was matched to germline to assign it here. This CDR3 has 17 amino acids. J lost 0 bases, V lost 6 bases, and 12 bases had no gene match. Germline V CDR1 and CDR2: TSWWSYY, QGS. In DNA form, the CDR3 reads TGTGCTCTTGGCTGGGGGAGCACCCTTCAGTACACCGATAAACTCATCTTT. It encodes CALGWGSTLQYTDKLIF.

This clone was detected a few times. This DNA's translation differs at residue 15 from TCRdb's protein, which comes from a much larger clone; a read error is likely, and the protein shown is translated from the DNA. The chain carries TRDV2 and TRDJ3; TRDD3 aligns across 7 bases. The J gene is not listed in TCRdb, so it was assigned here from a DNA match to germline. Germline CDR1 reads GEAIGNYY; CDR2 reads EKD. The CDR3 length is 21 residues. CDR3 protein: CACDKRSWGFLKTWGTRQMFF. CDR3 in DNA: TGTGCCTGTGACAAGAGGAGCTGGGGGTTCCTTAAGACCTGGGGCACCCGACAGATGTTTTTC.

The sample holds a few counts of this clone. This is likely an artifact of a read error, given a far larger clone one base away. Other nucleotide sequences from this sample produce the same CDR3. The CDR3: CACDTLGGTYTDKLIF. The CDR3 DNA reads TGTGCCTGTGACACGCTGGGGGGTACGTACACCGATAAACTCATCTTT. The genes are TRDV2 and TRDJ1; 7 bases are a match to TRDD3. Matching the DNA to germline supplied the J gene, which TCRdb does not give. V lost 1 base to trimming and J lost 0 bases; unmatched junction nucleotides: 7. Germline values: CDR1 GEAIGNYY, CDR2 EKD. The CDR3 length is 16 residues.

This clone has just a few counts. The TCRdb protein comes from a much larger clone and disagrees with this DNA's translation at residue 11, likely due to a read error; the protein given here is derived from the DNA. V and J are TRDV1 and TRDJ1; 13 nucleotides align to TRDD3. TCRdb gives no J gene; it was assigned here by matching the DNA to germline. This CDR3 is 24 amino acids long. CDR1 is TSWWSYY, CDR2 QGS, per germline. The V segment lost 0 bases and the J segment 10 bases; nucleotides outside the gene matches: 32. The CDR3 reads CALGELVPSYELASTGGYALTLIF. The CDR3 DNA reads TGTGCTCTTGGGGAACTAGTCCCTAGCTATGAGCTAGCATCGACTGGGGGATACGCTTTAACACTCATCTTT.